Following are 26 T cell receptor beta chains from one sample sequenced in a study of response to subunit inactivated influenza vaccine. MiXCR was run by TCRdb on the RT-PCR reads, yielding one entry per CDR3 protein. Of about 570,000 distinct CDR3 sequences listed, around 10% are singletons. These data were also reused for a study on T cells expressing NK-cell markers. Per that paper: TCR beta cDNA was generated via 5'RACE template switching incorporating UMIs.

This material consisted of PBMCs from blood, taken on the day of vaccination. The origin of the receptors is a man between 45 and 60 years old who received an inactivated influenza vaccine.

Only a few counts were recorded for this clonotype. The chain uses TRBV27 and TRBJ1-3; D unclear. CDR1 is MNHEY and CDR2 is SMNVEV in the germline V gene (reference sequence). The CDR3 is 15 residues long. The V end lost 5 bases, the J end lost 2 bases, and 13 bases lay between the germline ends. The CDR3 region has the DNA TGTGCCAGCAGTCTGCTTGCCGGGCCTGGAAACACCATATATTTT. This translates into CASSLLAGPGNTIYF.

V usage is TRBV29-1 and J usage is TRBJ2-2; D remains ambiguous. Germline CDR1 reads SQVTM; CDR2 reads ANQGSEA. V lost 2 bases and J lost 1, with 14 bases in between. The CDR3 spans 16 residues. DNA for the CDR3: TGCAGCGTTGAATTCAAAATAACTGGGAACACCGGGGAGCTGTTTTTT. This translates into CSVEFKITGNTGELFF.

Regarding this clonotype: A much larger clone lies a single base off, so this may be a read error. J is TRBJ2-7 and V is TRBV7-9; D is undetermined. Germline lookup yields CDR1 SEHNR and CDR2 FQNEAQ (reference sequence). Deletions cut 1 base from V and 6 bases from J, with 7 bases between. CDR3 length equals 12 residues. The CDR3 sequence: CASSLEGFEQYF. The CDR3 DNA is TGTGCCAGCAGCTTAGAGGGTTTCGAGCAGTACTTC.

This clonotype was counted a few times. The rearrangement links TRBV28 to TRBJ1-5, with 7 positions matching TRBD1. V was pared by 7 bases and J by 7 bases, with 7 bases of the junction left unmatched. The CDR3 is made up of 13 amino acids. Germline loops: CDR1 MDHEN, CDR2 SYDVKM. This CDR3 is CASIDRVTQPQHF. CDR3 in DNA: TGTGCCAGCATCGACAGGGTTACCCAGCCCCAGCATTTT.

This clonotype occurred a few times. The gene calls are TRBV20-1 and TRBJ2-7, with 10 bases lining up with TRBD1. Per germline, CDR1 DFQATT and CDR2 SNEGSKA (reference sequence). Losses at the gene ends were 8 bases for V and 6 bases for J; bases not matched to a gene: 10. The CDR3 loop spans 13 amino acids. The CDR3 DNA is TGCAGTCAAAGACAGGGGGCAAAAGTCGAGCAGTACTTC. It yields the protein CSQRQGAKVEQYF.

The rearrangement uses TRBV27 and TRBJ2-2; TRBD1 agrees at 7 bases. The CDR3 consists of 15 residues. Germline lookup yields CDR1 MNHEY and CDR2 SMNVEV (reference sequence). V lost 6 bases, J lost 5 bases, and 9 bases stayed unmatched. CDR3 nucleotide sequence: TGTGCCAGCAGGGACGACAGGGTGGGAACCGGGGAGCTGTTTTTT. Protein sequence: CASRDDRVGTGELFF.

This clonotype was seen more than once but under ten times. J is TRBJ2-7 and V is TRBV6-1; D is possibly TRBD1 (7 bases). V was pared by 6 bases and J by 5 bases, with 23 bases between. This CDR3 is built from 16 residues. Per germline, CDR1 MNHNS and CDR2 SASEGT. CDR3 bases: TGTGCCAGCAGGACCACCAATCAGGGGGGTTTACACGAGCAGTACTTC. This codes for CASRTTNQGGLHEQYF.

Many counts were recorded for this clonotype. The chain uses TRBV4-2 and TRBJ2-3, with TRBD1 matching 10 bases. This CDR3 is built from 15 residues. J lost 3 bases, V lost 4 bases, and 4 bases had no gene match. Germline CDR1 and CDR2: LGHNA and YNFKEQ. The CDR3 nucleotides are TGTGCCAGCAGCCGGGACAGGGGAGGAACAGATACGCAGTATTTT. It translates to CASSRDRGGTDTQYF.

This clonotype appeared a few times. V gene TRBV12-3 or TRBV12-4 combines with J gene TRBJ2-5, with TRBD1 identical over 7 bases. The CDR3 length is 14 residues. The junction had 11 bases not matched to a gene; V was cut back by 7 bases and J by 6 bases. The CDR3 nucleotides read TGTGCCAGCACCCAAGGGGGACAGATAAAGACCCAGTACTTC. Translating it yields CASTQGGQIKTQYF.

This clonotype was recorded a few times. V is TRBV24-1 and J is TRBJ2-4; 10 nucleotides agree with TRBD1. V was clipped by 2 bases and J by 7 bases; unmatched bases: 4. CDR3 size: 15 residues. Germline CDR1 is KGHDR and CDR2 is SFDVKD. DNA of the CDR3: TGTGCCACCAGTGATTCTGACAGGGGGCTGAACATTCAGTACTTC. Translation: CATSDSDRGLNIQYF.

V usage is TRBV4-1 and J usage is TRBJ2-5; no clear D gene. The V end was cut by 5 bases, the J end by 0 bases, with 13 bases between. CDR3 length: 15 residues. CDR1 is MGHRA and CDR2 is YSYEKL in the germline V gene. CDR3 bases: TGCGCCAGCAGCGATCCCCAGCAGTACCAAGAGACCCAGTACTTC. Residues: CASSDPQQYQETQYF.

The sample holds a few counts of this clonotype. V gene TRBV20-1 combines with J gene TRBJ1-5; perhaps TRBD1 as D (5 bases). V lost 4 bases and J 9 bases, leaving 16 bases between the germline ends. The CDR3 covers 13 residues. CDR1 is DFQATT and CDR2 is SNEGSKA in the germline V gene (reference sequence). This CDR3 reads CSAKQDDPSPQHF. The CDR3 DNA follows: TGCAGTGCTAAACAGGATGATCCCTCGCCCCAGCATTTT.

The V call is TRBV11-2, the J call TRBJ2-1, with 11 bases lining up with TRBD2. CDR3 length: 16 residues. Germline V gene data show CDR1 as SGHAT and CDR2 as FQNNGV. J lost 5 bases, V lost 8 bases, and 11 bases had no gene match. The CDR3: CASFAGASGGNNEQFF. The CDR3 DNA reads TGTGCCAGCTTTGCGGGGGCTAGCGGGGGGAACAATGAGCAGTTCTTC. Supplemented by reference TRBV11-2 and TRBJ2-1, the full variable domain reads EAGVAQSPRYKIIEKRQSVAFWCNPISGHATLYWYQQILGQGPKLLIQFQNNGVVDDSQLPKDRFSAERLKGVDSTLKIQPAKLEDSAVYLCASFAGASGGNNEQFFGPGTRLTVL.

In this sample, this clonotype turned up a few times. V usage is TRBV15 and J usage is TRBJ1-4, with D possibly being TRBD1 (6 bases). V lost 3 bases and J lost 8, with 13 bases in between. The length of the CDR3 is 14 residues. CDR1 and CDR2 from the germline V gene are LNHNV and YYDKDF (reference sequence). This chain's CDR3 is CATSSAGAGEKLFF. For the CDR3, the DNA is TGTGCCACCAGCAGCGCGGGGGCAGGCGAAAAACTGTTTTTT.

V is TRBV7-9 and J is TRBJ2-7, with 7 bases fitting TRBD2. CDR1 and CDR2 from the germline V gene are SEHNR and FQNEAQ (reference sequence). The J segment lost 7 bases and the V segment lost 3 bases, leaving 18 bases of the junction unmatched. The CDR3 is 17 residues long. The DNA of the CDR3 is TGTGCCAGCAGCTTTCTCTCACGAGCGGGGCTACATCTGGAGCAGTACTTC. Translation: CASSFLSRAGLHLEQYF. Based on the CDR3 plus reference TRBV7-9 and TRBJ2-7, the full variable domain is DTGVSQNPRHKITKRGQNVTFRCDPISEHNRLYWYRQTLGQGPEFLTYFQNEAQLEKSRLLSDRFSAERPKGSFSTLEIQRTEQGDSAMYLCASSFLSRAGLHLEQYFGPGTRLTVT.

This chain joins TRBV5-5 and TRBJ2-3; the D gene could be TRBD1 or TRBD2 (5 bases each). V was shortened by 4 bases and J by 2 bases, with 11 bases between the two germline ends. The germline CDR1 and CDR2 sequences are SGHKS and YYEKEE (reference sequence). CDR3 length: 14 residues. As DNA, the CDR3 is TGTGCCAGCAGCGGGGCCGGGACCACAGATACGCAGTATTTT. Translating it yields CASSGAGTTDTQYF.

V usage is TRBV20-1 and J usage is TRBJ2-1; the D gene is possibly TRBD2 (6 bases). The germline V gene encodes CDR1 DFQATT and CDR2 SNEGSKA (reference sequence). The CDR3 length is 19 residues. Trimming took 0 bases from V and 4 from J, leaving 25 bases between them. The DNA for the CDR3 is TGCAGTGCTAGAGAGAGCCCCTACAGCGCCAGCGGGTATTACAATGAGCAGTTCTTC. As protein: CSARESPYSASGYYNEQFF.

Only a few counts were recorded for this clonotype. The genes are TRBV10-2 and TRBJ1-2; D possibly corresponds to TRBD1 (6 bases). This CDR3 is built from 13 residues. Deletions cut 4 bases from V and 6 bases from J, with 12 bases between. Per the germline V gene, CDR1 is WSHSY and CDR2 is SAAADI. CDR3 amino acids: CASSVERGNGYTF. CDR3 nucleotide sequence: TGCGCCAGCAGTGTTGAGAGGGGGAATGGCTACACCTTC.

This clonotype came up many times. The gene calls are TRBV20-1 and TRBJ2-7; TRBD2 agrees at 12 bases. J lost 6 bases, V lost 6 bases, and 9 bases had no gene match. The CDR3 runs to 14 residues. The V gene's germline CDR1 is DFQATT and CDR2 SNEGSKA (reference sequence). CDR3 sequence reads: CSAASGRAGGEQYF. In nucleotides, the CDR3 is TGCAGTGCGGCTAGCGGGAGGGCGGGAGGCGAGCAGTACTTC.

This chain connects TRBV3-1 to TRBJ2-7, with 10 bases that match TRBD1. Trimming at V came to 0 bases and at J to 7 bases, leaving 9 bases not matched to a gene. Germline V gene sequence: CDR1 LGHDT, CDR2 YNNKEL (reference sequence). The CDR3 has 16 residues. The CDR3 protein is CASSQDVGQGEWEQYF. The CDR3 bases are TGTGCCAGCAGCCAAGATGTAGGACAGGGGGAGTGGGAGCAGTACTTC.

This chain joins TRBV6-5 and TRBJ2-7; 7 bases line up with TRBD2. The V gene end was trimmed by 2 bases and the J gene end by 0 bases; junction bases not matched to a gene: 4. CDR1 MNHEY and CDR2 SVGAGI come from the germline V gene. The CDR3 has 15 amino acids. CDR3 protein: CASSYVGGTSYEQYF. Written as DNA, the CDR3 is TGTGCCAGCAGTTACGTGGGGGGGACCTCCTACGAGCAGTACTTC.

The chain links TRBV6-1 to TRBJ2-7, with 7 bases matching TRBD1. The CDR3 loop spans 13 amino acids. The germline V gene has CDR1 MNHNS and CDR2 SASEGT. V gave up 5 bases and J gave up 4 bases; unmatched junction bases: 5. The CDR3 sequence is CASSTGARYEQYF. The CDR3, as DNA: TGTGCCAGCAGTACAGGGGCTAGGTACGAGCAGTACTTC.

This clonotype was seen a few times. The CDR3 DNA sequence: TGTGCCAGCATCCCGGGACAGAACACCGGGGAGCTGTTTTTT. Translation gives CASIPGQNTGELFF. This sequence joins TRBV5-6 and TRBJ2-2, with a tentative D call TRBD1 (6 bases). The CDR3 contains 14 residues. Between the trimmed V and J ends, which lost 6 bases and 1 base, there was a span of 10 bases. Germline V gene lookup returns CDR1 SGHDT and CDR2 YYEEEE.

A few counts support this clonotype. The CDR3 region is CASSRLVGLSYEQYF. CDR3 nucleotides: TGCGCCAGCAGCCGCTTAGTGGGACTTTCCTACGAGCAGTACTTC. This chain connects TRBV4-3 to TRBJ2-7, with D possibly TRBD2 on 6 matching bases. Germline V gene data show CDR1 as LGHNA and CDR2 as YSLEER. The CDR3 has 15 residues. V gave up 4 bases and J gave up 1 base, with 14 bases separating them.

This clonotype was counted between two and nine times. The V and J genes are TRBV10-3 and TRBJ2-1; 9 bases agree with TRBD2. J gave up 6 bases and V 9 bases, and 9 bases lay outside the gene matches. This CDR3 has 14 amino acids. Germline loops: CDR1 ENHRY, CDR2 SYGVKD. CDR3 nucleotide sequence: TGTGCCATAGCGTTGGCGGGAGGGATCAATGAGCAGTTCTTC. Its translation is CAIALAGGINEQFF.

There are many counts of this clonotype. The chain combines TRBV9 with TRBJ2-3; no clear D. The CDR3 length is 15 residues. Deletions cut 0 bases from V and 4 bases from J, with 12 bases between. CDR1 and CDR2 (germline): SGDLS, YYNGEE. Written as DNA, the CDR3 is TGTGCCAGCAGCGTAGCGGACGGCTGGCCAGATACGCAGTATTTT. Encoded protein: CASSVADGWPDTQYF. The entire variable domain, with the rest obtained from reference TRBV9 and TRBJ2-3, is as follows: DSGVTQTPKHLITATGQRVTLRCSPRSGDLSVYWYQQSLDQGLQFLIQYYNGEERAKGNILERFSAQQFPDLHSELNLSSLELGDSALYFCASSVADGWPDTQYFGPGTRLTVL.